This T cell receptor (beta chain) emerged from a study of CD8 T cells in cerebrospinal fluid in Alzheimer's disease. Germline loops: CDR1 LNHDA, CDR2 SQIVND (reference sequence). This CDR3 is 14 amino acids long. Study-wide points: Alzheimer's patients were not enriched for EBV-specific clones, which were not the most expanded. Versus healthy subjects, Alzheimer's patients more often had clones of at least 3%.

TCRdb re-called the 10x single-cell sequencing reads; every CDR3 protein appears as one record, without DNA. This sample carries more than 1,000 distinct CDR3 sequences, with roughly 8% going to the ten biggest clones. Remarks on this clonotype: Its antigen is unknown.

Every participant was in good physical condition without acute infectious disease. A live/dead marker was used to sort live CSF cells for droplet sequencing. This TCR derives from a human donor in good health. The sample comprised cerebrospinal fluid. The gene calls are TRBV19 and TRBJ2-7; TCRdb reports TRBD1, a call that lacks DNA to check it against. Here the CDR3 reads CASSVQGGAYEQYF. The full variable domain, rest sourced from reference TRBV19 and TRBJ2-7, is DGGITQSPKYLFRKEGQNVTLSCEQNLNHDAMYWYRQDPGQGLRLIYYSQIVNDFQKGDIAEGYSVSREKKESFPLTVTSAQKNPTAFYLCASSVQGGAYEQYFGPGTRLTVT.